The 28 T cell receptor beta chains below all came from one sample that was sequenced in a study of Ad26.COV2.S vaccination and SARS-CoV-2 variants. Documented treatment: roughly 20 received Ad26.COV2.S at low or high dose, single or two shots; 5 received placebo; per-sample allocation not given. Samples were taken on day 63 after the first vaccine or placebo injection. TCRdb keeps only in-frame clones here, not all; method: immunoSEQ multiplex PCR. The table includes around 340,000 clones, about 88% detected once. The sample here was peripheral blood, taken in a trial of Ad26.COV2.S vaccine versus placebo. The receptors were sampled from a person aged 18 to 65 who received the Ad26.COV2.S COVID-19 vaccine or a placebo.

The V gene is TRBV24-1, the J gene TRBJ2-3; D might be TRBD1 (6 bases). V lost 1 base and J 0 bases, leaving 10 bases between the germline ends. Germline CDR1 is KGHDR and CDR2 is SFDVKD. The CDR3 extends over 16 amino acids. Here the CDR3 reads CATSDFIGTSTDTQYF. CDR3 nucleotides: TGTGCCACCAGTGATTTTATAGGGACAAGCACAGATACGCAGTATTTT.

This chain joins TRBV6-2 or TRBV6-3 and TRBJ1-5; D might be TRBD1 (5 bases). Germline-derived CDR1 and CDR2 are MNHEY and SVGEGT. Trimming cost V 3 bases and J 0 bases, with 12 bases left between them. The CDR3 is made up of 16 amino acids. As DNA, the CDR3 is TGTGCCAGCAGTTATACAGGTTTAATTAGCAATCAGCCCCAGCATTTT. Translating it yields CASSYTGLISNQPQHF.

Comment on this clone: Other nucleotide sequences from this sample produce the same CDR3. The CDR3 DNA is TGTGCCAGCAGTTTATCAGGGGTCGGTTACGAGCAGTACTTC. Its translation: CASSLSGVGYEQYF. The rearrangement links TRBV27 to TRBJ2-7; D may be TRBD1 (5 bases). Trimming took off 0 bases at V and 4 bases at J, with 10 bases between the two ends. This CDR3 spans 14 amino acids. Germline assignment: CDR1 MNHEY and CDR2 SMNVEV (reference sequence).

J is TRBJ2-2 and V is TRBV28; 7 bases are shared with TRBD2. The germline V gene has CDR1 MDHEN and CDR2 SYDVKM. The CDR3 covers 16 residues. Losses at the gene ends were 7 bases for V and 4 bases for J; bases not matched to a gene: 12. CDR3 sequence (DNA): TGTGCCAGCAACGAGCGGGACGTAGAATTCACCGGGGAGCTGTTTTTT. This gives the protein CASNERDVEFTGELFF. Looking up the rest from reference TRBV28 and TRBJ2-2 gives the full variable domain: DVKVTQSSRYLVKRTGEKVFLECVQDMDHENMFWYRQDPGLGLRLIYFSYDVKMKEKGDIPEGYSVSREKKERFSLILESASTNQTSMYLCASNERDVEFTGELFFGEGSRLTVL.

V usage is TRBV6-2 or TRBV6-3 and J usage is TRBJ2-5, with D perhaps TRBD1 or TRBD2 (5 bases each). The CDR3 consists of 16 residues. V lost 5 bases and J 5 bases, leaving 21 bases between the germline ends. The germline V gene has CDR1 MNHEY and CDR2 SVGEGT. Here the CDR3 DNA reads TGTGCCAGCAGTCAAATCCCGGGACGGCCGAGGGAGACCCAGTACTTC. Translated: CASSQIPGRPRETQYF.

This clone was detected once. The rearrangement uses TRBV28 and TRBJ1-1; tentative D call: TRBD1 (5 bases). The CDR3 is 16 residues long. Trimming removed 5 bases at V and 4 bases at J, with 20 bases between. CDR1 MDHEN and CDR2 SYDVKM come from the germline V gene. The CDR3 DNA reads as TGTGCCAGCAGTCACGGGGCCCCACCAAAAGTCACTGAAGCTTTCTTT. It is translated as CASSHGAPPKVTEAFF.

The chain has TRBV5-6 and TRBJ2-3, with D unclear. CDR1 and CDR2 (germline): SGHDT, YYEEEE. Trimming took off 1 base at V and 0 bases at J, with 6 bases between the two ends. The CDR3 is made up of 14 amino acids. The CDR3: CASSLLASTDTQYF. CDR3 sequence (DNA): TGTGCCAGCAGCTTGTTGGCAAGCACAGATACGCAGTATTTT. The whole variable domain, filled in from reference TRBV5-6 and TRBJ2-3, reads DAGVTQSPTHLIKTRGQQVTLRCSPKSGHDTVSWYQQALGQGPQFIFQYYEEEERQRGNFPDRFSGHQFPNYSSELNVNALLLGDSALYLCASSLLASTDTQYFGPGTRLTVL.

This chain links TRBV18 with TRBJ2-1, with 15 bases identical to TRBD2. The CDR3 contains 17 residues. Trimming removed 0 bases from V and 4 bases from J; junction bases left unmatched: 1. Per germline, CDR1 KGHSH and CDR2 LQKENI. As DNA, the CDR3 is TGTGCCAGCTCACCACCGGGACTAGCGGGAGGATACAATGAGCAGTTCTTC. Its translation: CASSPPGLAGGYNEQFF.

The V call is TRBV7-3, the J call TRBJ2-5; the match to TRBD1 covers 7 bases. This CDR3 comprises 14 residues. CDR1 and CDR2 (germline): SGHTA, FQGTGA. With V trimmed by 1 base and J by 4 bases, 3 bases remained unmatched. CDR3 nucleotides: TGTGCCAGCAGCTTAATAGCAGGGGGAGAGACCCAGTACTTC. The encoded protein is CASSLIAGGETQYF.

This clone was seen more than once but under ten times. CDR3 in amino acids: CASSSSVAGELFF. The CDR3, as DNA: TGTGCCAGCAGCTCCTCCGTGGCCGGGGAGCTGTTTTTT. This chain joins TRBV11-2 and TRBJ2-2; D not resolved. This CDR3 comprises 13 residues. The ends were cut back, 4 bases at V and 6 bases at J, with 9 bases in the middle. The germline V gene has CDR1 SGHAT and CDR2 FQNNGV.

In DNA form, the CDR3 reads TGCAGCGTTGAAGTGGTGGACACTGAAGCTTTCTTT. Translated, it gives CSVEVVDTEAFF. The rearrangement joins TRBV29-1 to TRBJ1-1; D call uncertain. The CDR3 is 12 residues long. Germline V gives CDR1 SQVTM, CDR2 ANQGSEA. The V end lost 1 base, the J end lost 3 bases, and 6 bases lay between the germline ends.

The chain has TRBV2 and TRBJ2-5; D might be TRBD1 or TRBD2, each matching 5 bases. This CDR3 is built from 12 residues. Germline V lookup: CDR1 SNHLY, CDR2 FYNNEI. Trimming took off 7 bases at V and 3 bases at J, with 9 bases between the two ends. CDR3 sequence reads: CASTGAKETQYF. CDR3 nucleotide sequence: TGTGCCAGCACCGGGGCCAAAGAGACCCAGTACTTC. Complete variable domain (other parts from reference TRBV2 and TRBJ2-5): EPEVTQTPSHQVTQMGQEVILRCVPISNHLYFYWYRQILGQKVEFLVSFYNNEISEKSEIFDDQFSVERPDGSNFTLKIRSTKLEDSAMYFCASTGAKETQYFGPGTRLLVL.

The chain combines TRBV18 with TRBJ1-2; TRBD1 matches 8 bases. In germline, CDR1 is KGHSH, CDR2 LQKENI. The CDR3 has 17 residues. V lost 2 bases and J lost 4; bases outside the gene matches: 12. CDR3 protein: CASSPGVGQGGTYGYTF. Here the CDR3 DNA reads TGTGCCAGCTCACCAGGGGTTGGACAGGGAGGGACCTATGGCTACACCTTC.

The V call is TRBV15, the J call TRBJ2-6; D is uncertain. Trimming cost V 0 bases and J 0 bases, with 3 bases left between them. CDR1 and CDR2 from the germline V gene are LNHNV and YYDKDF (reference sequence). The CDR3 is 15 amino acids. The CDR3 spells CATSRDASGANVLTF. The CDR3 region has the DNA TGTGCCACCAGCAGAGATGCCTCTGGGGCCAACGTCCTGACTTTC.

The V call is TRBV24-1, the J call TRBJ2-3; D ambiguous. The CDR3 is made up of 12 amino acids. Germline V lookup: CDR1 KGHDR, CDR2 SFDVKD. Deletions cut 2 bases from V and 7 bases from J, with 6 bases between. The CDR3 DNA follows: TGTGCCACCAGTGATTCGGCCTATACGCAGTATTTT. Encoded protein: CATSDSAYTQYF.

A single count supports this clone. The gene calls are TRBV7-6 and TRBJ2-3; tentatively, D is TRBD1 (7 bases). Germline lookup yields CDR1 SGHVS and CDR2 FNYEAQ. The CDR3 is 16 residues long. V was shortened by 4 bases and J by 3 bases, with 17 bases between the two germline ends. CDR3 nucleotide sequence: TGTGCCAGCAGCTCGTTCAGGGGGGTGGAGACAGATACGCAGTATTTT. Its translation: CASSSFRGVETDTQYF.

The chain couples TRBV13 to TRBJ2-1; unclear D gene. V dropped 3 bases and J dropped 9 bases, with 15 bases sitting between them. CDR1 is PRHDT, CDR2 FYEKMQ, per germline (reference sequence). This CDR3 is 14 amino acids long. In nucleotides, the CDR3 is TGTGCCAGCAGCTTGGGCTGGCGTTCGGTTGAGCAGTTCTTC. It encodes CASSLGWRSVEQFF.

The chain is built from TRBV3-1 (or the pseudogene TRBV3-2) and TRBJ2-2, with D possibly matching TRBD2 (6 bases). Germline loops: CDR1 LGHDT, CDR2 YNNKEL (reference sequence). With 1 base removed from V and 0 bases from J, the gap between germline ends came to 12 bases. This CDR3 is built from 17 residues. The CDR3 here is CASSQAGKRANTGELFF. The CDR3 coding sequence is TGTGCCAGCAGCCAAGCAGGAAAGCGGGCGAACACCGGGGAGCTGTTTTTT.

The V call is TRBV7-2, the J call TRBJ2-3; D remains ambiguous. Per germline, CDR1 SGHTA and CDR2 FQGNSA. Between the trimmed V and J ends, which lost 4 bases and 2 bases, there was a span of 7 bases. The CDR3 consists of 13 residues. The CDR3 region is CASSSILTDTQYF. CDR3 DNA: TGTGCCAGCAGCTCCATCCTCACAGATACGCAGTATTTT.

The V gene is TRBV7-2, the J gene TRBJ1-2; 8 positions match TRBD1. The CDR3 has 13 amino acids. Per the germline V gene, CDR1 is SGHTA and CDR2 is FQGNSA. V shed 6 bases, J shed 2 bases, and the junction held 2 bases outside the gene matches. The CDR3, as DNA: TGTGCCAGCAGTTGGGACAGGAACTATGGCTACACCTTC. It codes for CASSWDRNYGYTF.

The V and J genes are TRBV4-3 and TRBJ1-2, with a weak D call TRBD1 (6 bases). Trimming cost V 4 bases and J 2 bases, with 20 bases left between them. Germline CDR1 is LGHNA and CDR2 is YSLEER. The CDR3 runs to 17 residues. CDR3 DNA: TGCGCCAGCAGCCTCCAAAGCGGGGGGGCGCACAACTATGGCTACACCTTC. Residues: CASSLQSGGAHNYGYTF.

A single count supports this clone. This chain links TRBV3-1 (or the pseudogene TRBV3-2) with TRBJ2-3; D unresolved. The germline V gene has CDR1 LGHDT and CDR2 YNNKEL (reference sequence). The CDR3 totals 15 residues. Between the trimmed V and J ends, which lost 4 bases and 2 bases, there was a span of 13 bases. CDR3 sequence (DNA): TGTGCCAGCAGCCGCCCCGGGTCTAACACAGATACGCAGTATTTT. Its protein product is CASSRPGSNTDTQYF.

The gene calls are TRBV28 and TRBJ2-7, with unresolved D. Trimming took 7 bases from V and 3 from J, leaving 16 bases between them. Germline-derived CDR1 and CDR2 are MDHEN and SYDVKM. The CDR3 length is 14 residues. The CDR3 reads CASTIPGSHYEQYF. DNA of the CDR3: TGTGCCAGCACCATCCCTGGGTCTCACTACGAGCAGTACTTC.

This chain joins TRBV24-1 and TRBJ2-3, with unresolved D. V lost 0 bases to trimming and J lost 1 base, with 10 bases between them. Germline values: CDR1 KGHDR, CDR2 SFDVKD. The length of the CDR3 is 16 residues. This chain's CDR3 is CATSDLTGRGTDTQYF. The CDR3 region has the DNA TGTGCCACCAGTGATTTGACCGGGCGAGGCACAGATACGCAGTATTTT.

This chain connects TRBV12-3 or TRBV12-4 to TRBJ2-7; D not certain. The CDR3 runs to 13 residues. Trimming removed 3 bases at V and 1 base at J, with 7 bases between. CDR3 sequence reads: CASSLALSYEQYF. The DNA for the CDR3 is TGTGCCAGCAGTTTGGCTCTTTCCTACGAGCAGTACTTC.

The V gene is TRBV5-4, the J gene TRBJ1-6; D is unclear. CDR1 SGHNT and CDR2 YYREEE come from the germline V gene (reference sequence). This CDR3 has 17 residues. The V gene lost 4 bases and the J gene lost 0 bases, with 14 bases spanning the gap. The CDR3 DNA sequence: TGTGCCAGCAGCCCCTCCACGGCAAGCTCCTATAATTCACCCCTCCACTTT. Amino acid sequence: CASSPSTASSYNSPLHF.

The chain carries TRBV28 and TRBJ1-6; the D is unclear. V dropped 4 bases and J dropped 10 bases, with 8 bases sitting between them. The CDR3 is 12 residues long. Germline-derived CDR1 and CDR2 are MDHEN and SYDVKM. CDR3 in amino acids: CASSSPGSPLHF. The DNA for the CDR3 is TGTGCCAGCAGTTCTCCGGGCTCACCCCTCCACTTT.

This chain connects TRBV7-2 to TRBJ2-3, with D maybe TRBD1 (6 bases). Trimming took off 3 bases at V and 1 base at J, with 14 bases between the two ends. This CDR3 region has 16 residues. The germline V gene encodes CDR1 SGHTA and CDR2 FQGNSA. CDR3 in DNA: TGTGCCAGCAGCTTCACAGGGATGGTGGGCACAGATACGCAGTATTTT. It encodes CASSFTGMVGTDTQYF.